This T cell receptor beta chain was found in a study of blood T cell repertoires in COVID-19. Turning to the study itself: Samples of COVID-19 (acute and convalescent) were obtained from the United States, Italy and Spain. Sources were T cells, B-cell-depleted T cells, or PBMCs; the material itself was cDNA or gDNA.

Source study methods: Amplification from reference gene primers served as the basis for estimated nucleated cell counts. TCRdb's copy holds only in-frame clones and misses some; the assay was immunoSEQ multiplex PCR. That table is the source of V, J and clone size, and D and trimming were worked out from the DNA. The sample lists about 200,000 clones, 94% occurring once. The Seattle patients joined while their infection was active and were tracked longitudinally afterward. V lost 4 bases and J lost 4, with 17 bases in between. Looked up from germline, CDR1 is SGDLS and CDR2 is YYNGEE. The CDR3 consists of 15 residues.

The source is a man aged 25-45 years with COVID-19, enrolled during active disease. Input material: peripheral blood. V and J are TRBV9 and TRBJ2-5; the D gene is possibly TRBD2 (7 bases). DNA for the CDR3: TGTGCCAGCAGCCACCAGCCGGGGGGCCGAGAGACCCAGTACTTC. This gives the protein CASSHQPGGRETQYF.